This paragraph reports one T cell receptor (beta chain). As yet, its antigen is unknown. One junction end does not reproduce the germline sequence, and a read error may be involved. The sample is drawn from a study of tumor-infiltrating lymphocytes in primary liver carcinoma. Points from the study as a whole: About 7-24% of top clones, no more, were shared by all five regions. Between tumor regions, pairs overlapped more than tumor-adjacent and tumor-blood pairs did.

Starting material of approximately 500 ng total RNA yielded TCR beta cDNA via a constant-region primer. A slightly modified ARM-PCR protocol with three nested multiplex PCR rounds produced these TCR beta libraries. It was with TRBV1-TRBV30 forward primers and a C-beta reverse primer that the first two PCR rounds were run, at about 9 cycles each. TCRdb called the multiplex PCR reads again in MiXCR, with one record for every CDR3 protein. This sample has more than 50,000 distinct CDR3 sequences, with about 80% found just once. Co-extraction of RNA and DNA was performed on about 20-32 mg of unsorted bulk tissue. Subjects presented with primary liver carcinoma managed by surgical resection. There were over 85% viable tumor cells in every single sample of tumor. The CDR3 covers 16 residues. Looked up from germline, CDR1 is SEHNR and CDR2 is FQNEAQ (reference sequence).

The chain joins TRBV7-9 to TRBJ2-4; tentative D call: TRBD2 (6 bases). The receptor comes from a man between 35 and 55 years old with primary liver carcinoma and hepatitis B virus infection. The specimen sequenced was liver tumor tissue from sampling region 2. Subset: tumor region T2, inferior pole. This CDR3 reads CASNSPAEGSKNIQHF. The CDR3 nucleotides are TGTGCCAGCAACTCACCAGCGGAGGGGTCCAAAAACATTCAGCACTTC.